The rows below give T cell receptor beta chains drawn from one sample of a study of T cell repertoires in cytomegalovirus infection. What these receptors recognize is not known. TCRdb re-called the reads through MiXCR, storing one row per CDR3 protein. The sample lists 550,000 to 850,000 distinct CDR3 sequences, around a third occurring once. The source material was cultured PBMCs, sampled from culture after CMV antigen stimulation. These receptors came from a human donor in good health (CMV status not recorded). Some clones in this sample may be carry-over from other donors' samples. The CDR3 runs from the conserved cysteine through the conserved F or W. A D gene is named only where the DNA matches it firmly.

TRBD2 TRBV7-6 CASRFEGLAGFDTQYF
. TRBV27 CASSPTRVSTEAFF
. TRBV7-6 CASSLGTGVGVGEQYF
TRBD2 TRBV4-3 CASSQAPSRGIGRETQYF
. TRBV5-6 CASSLVPTHSYNEQFF
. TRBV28 CASSFRAGPYEQYF
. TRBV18 CASSIGPGIAYEQYF
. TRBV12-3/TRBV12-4 CASSRDIAGLSNQPQHF
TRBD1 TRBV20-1 CSAPGTGEYEQYF
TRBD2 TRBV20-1 CSAHQRVAGGPFYEQYF
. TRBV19 CASASANEKLFF
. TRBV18 CASSPESQAFGTGELFF
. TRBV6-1 CASRRTDEAFF
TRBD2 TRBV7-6 CASNAQPTSGREETQYF
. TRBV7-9 CASSPRRVPTNEKLFF
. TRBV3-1 CASSPAGHTEAFF
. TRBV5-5 CASSWSRDFGTDTQYF
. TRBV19 CASSIGQGRETQYF
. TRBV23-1 CASSLREERVKDTQYF
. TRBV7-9 CASSSKGSSSTEAFF
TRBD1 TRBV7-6 CASSLAYRTGKNSPLHF
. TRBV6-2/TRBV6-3 CASRKDSFNEKLFF
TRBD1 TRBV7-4 CASSSTGGNETQYF
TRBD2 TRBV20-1 CSAPGRKASGNGRHYNEQFF
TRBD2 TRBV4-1 CASSPSGAVTDTQYF
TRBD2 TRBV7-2 CASRPTSVVETQYF
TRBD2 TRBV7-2 CASSLVDGALAGGHYEQYF
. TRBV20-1 CSARDRWSDELFF
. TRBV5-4 CASGPPGDTQYF